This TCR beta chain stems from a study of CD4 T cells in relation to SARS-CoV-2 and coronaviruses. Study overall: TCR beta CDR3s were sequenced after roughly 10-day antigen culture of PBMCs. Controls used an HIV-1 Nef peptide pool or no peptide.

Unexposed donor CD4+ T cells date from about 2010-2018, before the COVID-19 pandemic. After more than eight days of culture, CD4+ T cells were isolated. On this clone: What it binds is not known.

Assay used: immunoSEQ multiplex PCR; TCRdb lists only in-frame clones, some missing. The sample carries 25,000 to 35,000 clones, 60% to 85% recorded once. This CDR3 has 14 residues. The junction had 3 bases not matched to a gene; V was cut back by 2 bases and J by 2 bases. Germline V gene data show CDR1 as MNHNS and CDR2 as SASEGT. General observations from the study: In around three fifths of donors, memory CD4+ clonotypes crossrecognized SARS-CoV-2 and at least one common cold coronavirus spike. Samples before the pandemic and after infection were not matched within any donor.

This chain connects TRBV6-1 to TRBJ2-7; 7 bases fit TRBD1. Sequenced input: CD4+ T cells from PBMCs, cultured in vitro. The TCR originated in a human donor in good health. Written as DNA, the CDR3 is TGTGCCAGCAGTGAACGGACAGGCACCTACGAGCAGTACTTC. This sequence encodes CASSERTGTYEQYF.